This T cell receptor (beta chain) originates from a study of T cells after yellow fever vaccination. TCRdb processed the 5' RACE reads anew with MiXCR; each CDR3 protein has one entry. Of 100,000 to 150,000 distinct CDR3 sequences listed, around 15% are singletons. Deletions cut 1 base from V and 3 bases from J, with 10 bases between. The CDR3 is 14 residues long. The source material was CD8+ T cells sorted from PBMCs, sampled 5 days after the yellow fever booster vaccination. This TCR was recovered from a young man who received the YFV17D yellow fever vaccine. The chain joins TRBV12-3 or TRBV12-4 to TRBJ2-7; tentatively, D is TRBD1 or TRBD2 (6 bases each). The CDR3 bases are TGTGCCAGCAGTTTAGGCAGGGGAGGCTACGAGCAGTACTTC. It specifies CASSLGRGGYEQYF.